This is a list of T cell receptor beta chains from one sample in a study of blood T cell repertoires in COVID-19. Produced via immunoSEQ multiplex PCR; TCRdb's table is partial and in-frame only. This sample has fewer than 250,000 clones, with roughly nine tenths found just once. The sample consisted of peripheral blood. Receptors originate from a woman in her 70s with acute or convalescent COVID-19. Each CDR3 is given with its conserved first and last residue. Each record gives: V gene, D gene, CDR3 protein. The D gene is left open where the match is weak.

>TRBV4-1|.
CASSQQGLNTEAFF
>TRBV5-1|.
CASSLGVGSYNEQFF
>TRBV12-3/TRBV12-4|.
CASTFDSNEQFF
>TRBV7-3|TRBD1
CASSPQGAGELFF
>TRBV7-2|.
CASSPRKHEAFF
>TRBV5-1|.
CASSPRTGSNTGELFF
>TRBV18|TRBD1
CASSPTGEGYYGYTF
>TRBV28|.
CASSSIGRGNTEAFF
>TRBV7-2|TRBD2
CASSSGTSGSTDTQYF
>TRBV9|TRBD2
CASSVALAGVGNEQFF
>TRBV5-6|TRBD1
CASSTGTGKETQYF
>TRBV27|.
CASSLWGRGTEAFF
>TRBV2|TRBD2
CASSVGGTKAAGELFF
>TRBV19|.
CASSRGREETQYF
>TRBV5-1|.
CASSLVGHLEADTQYF
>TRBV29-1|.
CSVGVGGDYGYTF
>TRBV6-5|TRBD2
CASLRQLAGSPQYF
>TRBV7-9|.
CASSPPPADTIEKLFF
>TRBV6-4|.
CASRNTGWGETEAFF
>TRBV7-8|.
CASGETQYF
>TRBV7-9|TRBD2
CASSPWTSGTTDTQYF
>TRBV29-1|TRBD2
CSAQGLAGVQEQYF
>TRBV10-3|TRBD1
CAIKPGGYSNQPQHF
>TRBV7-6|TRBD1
CASSSGWTGAYEQYF
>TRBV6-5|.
CASSYTSWVGDTQYF
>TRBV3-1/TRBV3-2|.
CASSQWTAPSGAFF
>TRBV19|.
CASNLGQGNNEKLFF
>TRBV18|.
CASSPVAGAMNTEAFF
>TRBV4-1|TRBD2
CASSQGALAGNRETQYF
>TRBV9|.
CASSVTPLANQETQYF
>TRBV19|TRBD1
CASMGQSGPGTEAFF
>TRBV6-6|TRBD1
CASSSGQGFGYEQYF
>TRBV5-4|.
CASSRGQPNEKLFF
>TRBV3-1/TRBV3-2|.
CASSQAGAENIQYF
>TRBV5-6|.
CASSLGLTGYGYTF
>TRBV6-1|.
CASSEVPPSTSWAGELFF
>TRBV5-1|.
CASRPVEGAYEQYF
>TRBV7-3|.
CASSFSWNTGELFF
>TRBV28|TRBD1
CASRLTGGIAKNIQYF
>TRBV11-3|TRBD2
CASSRTSRDEQFF
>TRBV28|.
CASSPGLGWRDTEAFF
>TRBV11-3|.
CASSFSTSSRTFF
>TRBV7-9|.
CASSHSKTADGNYGYTF
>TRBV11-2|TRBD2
CASSTTSGDTQYF
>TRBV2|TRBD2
CASSGVAGGGETQYF
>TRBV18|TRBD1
CASSRDRDTIYF